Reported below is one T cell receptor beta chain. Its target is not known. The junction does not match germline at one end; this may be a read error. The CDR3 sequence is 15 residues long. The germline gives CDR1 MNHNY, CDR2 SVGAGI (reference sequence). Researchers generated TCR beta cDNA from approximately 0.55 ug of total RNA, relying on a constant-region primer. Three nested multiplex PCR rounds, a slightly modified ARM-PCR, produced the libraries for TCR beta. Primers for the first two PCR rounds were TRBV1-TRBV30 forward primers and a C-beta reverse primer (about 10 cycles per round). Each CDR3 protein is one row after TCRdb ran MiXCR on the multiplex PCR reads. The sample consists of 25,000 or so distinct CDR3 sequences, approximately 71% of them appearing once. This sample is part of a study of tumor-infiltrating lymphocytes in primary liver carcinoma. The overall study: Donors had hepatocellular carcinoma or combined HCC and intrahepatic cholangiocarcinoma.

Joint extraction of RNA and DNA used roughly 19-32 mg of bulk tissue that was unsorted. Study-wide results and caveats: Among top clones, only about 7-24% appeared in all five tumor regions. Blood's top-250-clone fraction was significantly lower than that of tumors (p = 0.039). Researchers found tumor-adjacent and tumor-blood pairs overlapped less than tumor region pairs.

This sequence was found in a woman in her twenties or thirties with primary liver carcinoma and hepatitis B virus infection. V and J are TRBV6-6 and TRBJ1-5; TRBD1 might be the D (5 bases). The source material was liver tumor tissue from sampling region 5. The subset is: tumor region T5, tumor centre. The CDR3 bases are TGTGCCTGCAGTTACGGGATGGGGGGCAATCAGCCCCAGCATTTT. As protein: CACSYGMGGNQPQHF.